The 10 T cell receptor beta chains in this list originate from one sample, sequenced in a study of blood T cells in healthy people across ages. Sample-barcoded 5' priming and a J-beta primer mix drove a second PCR of roughly 6 to 12 cycles. TCRdb itself ran the 5' RACE reads through MiXCR, one entry per CDR3 protein. Of about 730,000 distinct CDR3 sequences in the sample, more than 40% were seen once. The specimen sequenced was blood. The receptors stem from a woman aged 55-75 years in good health.

This clonotype was seen a few times. J is TRBJ1-2 and V is TRBV5-1; D ambiguous. Germline lookup yields CDR1 SGHRS and CDR2 YFSETQ. V was cut by 0 bases and J by 8 bases, with 11 bases left in between. CDR3 length equals 13 residues. CDR3 sequence reads: CASSLAGRGGYTF. CDR3 nucleotide sequence: TGCGCCAGCAGCTTGGCCGGTCGCGGGGGCTACACCTTC.

This clonotype was counted between two and nine times. The CDR3 DNA sequence: TGTGCCAGCAGTGACACCACAGGGACTGGGGCCAACGTCCTGACTTTC. This sequence encodes CASSDTTGTGANVLTF. This chain connects TRBV6-4 to TRBJ2-6; tentative D call: TRBD1 (6 bases). The CDR3 is made up of 16 amino acids. Trimming removed 2 bases from V and 2 bases from J, with 10 bases in between. Germline CDR1 is MRHNA and CDR2 is SNTAGT.

This chain joins TRBV20-1 and TRBJ1-5; D may be TRBD1 (5 bases). V was trimmed by 5 bases and J by 6 bases, leaving 14 bases between them. This CDR3 contains 13 residues. Germline CDR1 reads DFQATT; CDR2 reads SNEGSKA (reference sequence). The DNA for the CDR3 is TGCAGTGCTGGACGGGGTAGGGGTCAGCCCCAGCATTTT. Translating gives CSAGRGRGQPQHF.

This clonotype was counted at least ten times. The chain is built from TRBV12-3 or TRBV12-4 and TRBJ2-1; 8 bases map to TRBD2. Trimming took 4 bases from V and 6 from J; bases not matched to a gene: 8. There are 15 residues in the CDR3. CDR3 bases: TGTGCCAGCAGTTCAACCGGGACTAGACTCAATGAGCAGTTCTTC. Translating gives CASSSTGTRLNEQFF.

The V gene is TRBV6-2 or TRBV6-3, the J gene TRBJ2-7, with 7 bases lining up with TRBD2. The CDR3 consists of 14 residues. CDR1 MNHEY and CDR2 SVGEGT come from the germline V gene. Trimming took 5 bases from V and 7 from J; bases not matched to a gene: 11. The DNA of the CDR3 is TGTGCCAGCAGTGACGCGGGAGCCCCGGGGGAGCAGTACTTC. Residues: CASSDAGAPGEQYF.

This clonotype was counted a single time. This rearrangement joins TRBV6-5 to TRBJ2-7, with a weak D call TRBD1 (6 bases). Germline CDR1 is MNHEY and CDR2 is SVGAGI. This CDR3 has 14 residues. V lost 7 bases, J lost 2 bases, and 15 bases lay in between. CDR3 protein: CASKKQGRTYEQYF. The CDR3, as DNA: TGTGCCAGCAAAAAACAGGGCCGCACCTACGAGCAGTACTTC.

The V call is TRBV4-3, the J call TRBJ2-7; maybe TRBD2 (5 bases). CDR3 length: 13 residues. Germline CDR1 and CDR2: LGHNA and YSLEER. The V end was cut by 0 bases, the J end by 5 bases, with 8 bases between. CDR3 nucleotide sequence: TGCGCCAGCAGCCAAGATAGCGTTAACGAGCAGTACTTC. As protein: CASSQDSVNEQYF.

The rearrangement links TRBV7-9 to TRBJ2-3; 11 positions match TRBD2. The V segment lost 2 bases and the J segment 1 base; nucleotides outside the gene matches: 14. Germline assignment: CDR1 SEHNR and CDR2 FQNEAQ (reference sequence). CDR3 size: 20 residues. The CDR3 loop is CASSLRNLAGGLVRTDTQYF. The CDR3 DNA follows: TGTGCCAGCAGCTTACGTAACCTAGCGGGGGGACTTGTACGCACAGATACGCAGTATTTT.

The V and J genes are TRBV29-1 and TRBJ1-4, with a tentative D call TRBD1 (5 bases). The CDR3 totals 13 residues. The V and J ends lost 4 bases and 5 bases respectively, with 11 bases between them. The germline gives CDR1 SQVTM, CDR2 ANQGSEA. This chain's CDR3 is CSVVWGPNEKLFF. CDR3 nucleotides: TGCAGCGTTGTGTGGGGCCCAAATGAAAAACTGTTTTTT.

Notes on this clonotype: A much bigger clone sits one base away, suggesting this may be a read error. This chain links TRBV7-2 with TRBJ2-3; the D gene is possibly TRBD2 (7 bases). Germline V gene sequence: CDR1 SGHTA, CDR2 FQGNSA. CDR3 length: 14 residues. The CDR3: CASSLSGGADTRYF. The DNA for the CDR3 is TGTGCCAGCAGCTTAAGTGGGGGGGCGGATACGCGGTATTTT. Full variable domain (rest looked up from reference TRBV7-2 and TRBJ2-3): GAGVSQSPSNKVTEKGKDVELRCDPISGHTALYWYRQSLGQGLEFLIYFQGNSAPDKSGLPSDRFSAERTGGSVSTLTIQRTQQEDSAVYLCASSLSGGADTRYFGPGTRLTVL.